This T cell receptor (beta chain) was sequenced in a study of shared clonotypes between healthy human individuals. CDR1 and CDR2 (germline): SEHNR, FQNEAQ (reference sequence). The CDR3 is 12 residues long. Trimming cost V 5 bases and J 7 bases, with 12 bases left between them. In the naive CD8 group, cells lacked CD45RO and were positively selected for CCR7, so terminally differentiated effector memory CD45RA+ cells were left out. Each subset's genomic DNA was split evenly across several immunoSEQ plates. Sequencing was performed with immunoSEQ multiplex PCR; in TCRdb, only in-frame clones are kept and a portion is missing. The repertoire holds around 610,000 clones, with 95% to 97% as singletons.

This TCR derives from a woman aged 25 to 45 in good health. The V call is TRBV7-9, the J call TRBJ2-7, with D possibly being TRBD1 (6 bases). The specimen sequenced was naive CD8+ T cells sorted from blood. The CDR3 DNA reads TGTGCCAGCAGCCTTCAGGGGTGGGAGCAGTACTTC. This codes for CASSLQGWEQYF.